The clone carrying this T cell receptor beta chain was counted between two and nine times. Its antigen is not known. Its ends do not fully match the called genes, so a read error is possible. This record comes from a study of blood T cells in healthy people across ages. Points from the study as a whole: The lack of PBMC sorting stopped any conclusive naive versus antigen-experienced comparison.

The CDR3 has 14 residues. From germline, CDR1 is SSHAT and CDR2 FNYEAQ (reference sequence). Combining a sample-barcoded 5' primer with a J-beta primer mix, a second PCR ran for roughly 6 to 11 cycles. Every cDNA molecule bore a tag from a template-switch adaptor containing 12 random nucleotides. TCRdb processed the 5' RACE reads anew with MiXCR; each CDR3 protein has one entry. The data hold fewer than 700,000 distinct CDR3 sequences, with roughly 43% observed a single time. The chain joins TRBV7-7 to TRBJ2-2; D may be TRBD1 (6 bases). The sample taken for sequencing was blood. The receptor's source is an elderly man in good health. The CDR3 loop is CASSPDRNTGELFF. The CDR3 region has the DNA TGTGCTAGCAGCCCGGACAGGAACACCGGGGAGCTGTTTTTT.